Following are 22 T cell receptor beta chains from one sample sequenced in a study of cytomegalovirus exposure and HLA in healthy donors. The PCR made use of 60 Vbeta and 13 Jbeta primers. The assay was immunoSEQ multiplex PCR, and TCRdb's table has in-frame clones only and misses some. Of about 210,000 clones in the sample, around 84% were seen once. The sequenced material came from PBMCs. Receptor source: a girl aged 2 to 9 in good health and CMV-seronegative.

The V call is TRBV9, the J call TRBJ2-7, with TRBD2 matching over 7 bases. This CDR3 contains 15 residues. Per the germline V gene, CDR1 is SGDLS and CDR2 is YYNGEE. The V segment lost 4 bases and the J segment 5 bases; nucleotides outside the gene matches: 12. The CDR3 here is CASSIAGDARNEQYF. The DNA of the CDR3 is TGTGCCAGCAGCATCGCGGGAGACGCTAGAAACGAGCAGTACTTC. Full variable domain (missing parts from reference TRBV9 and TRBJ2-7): DSGVTQTPKHLITATGQRVTLRCSPRSGDLSVYWYQQSLDQGLQFLIQYYNGEERAKGNILERFSAQQFPDLHSELNLSSLELGDSALYFCASSIAGDARNEQYFGPGTRLTVT.

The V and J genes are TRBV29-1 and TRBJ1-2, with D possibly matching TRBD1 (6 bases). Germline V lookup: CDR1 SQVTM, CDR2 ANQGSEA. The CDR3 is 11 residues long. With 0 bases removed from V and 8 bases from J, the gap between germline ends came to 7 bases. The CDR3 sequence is CSVEEGAGYTF. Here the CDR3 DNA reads TGCAGCGTTGAAGAGGGGGCAGGCTACACCTTC.

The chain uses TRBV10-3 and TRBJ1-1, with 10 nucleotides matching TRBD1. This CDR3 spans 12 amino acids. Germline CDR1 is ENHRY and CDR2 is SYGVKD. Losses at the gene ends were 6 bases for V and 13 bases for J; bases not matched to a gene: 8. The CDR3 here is CAIRAGTGDDFF. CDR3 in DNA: TGTGCCATCAGAGCCGGGACAGGGGACGATTTCTTT.

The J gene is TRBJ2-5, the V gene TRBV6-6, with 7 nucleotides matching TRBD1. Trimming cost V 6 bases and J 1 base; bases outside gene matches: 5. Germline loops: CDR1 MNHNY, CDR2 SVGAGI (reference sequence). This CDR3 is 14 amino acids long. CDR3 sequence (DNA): TGTGCCAGCAGCCCTTGGGACAGCCAAGAGACCCAGTACTTC. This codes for CASSPWDSQETQYF.

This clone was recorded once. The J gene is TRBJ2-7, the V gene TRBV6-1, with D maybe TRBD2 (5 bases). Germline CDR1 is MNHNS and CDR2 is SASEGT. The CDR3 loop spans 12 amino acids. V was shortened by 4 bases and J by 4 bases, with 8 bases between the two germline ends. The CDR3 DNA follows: TGTGCCAGCAGTGCGAGAGGGTACGAGCAGTACTTC. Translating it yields CASSARGYEQYF.

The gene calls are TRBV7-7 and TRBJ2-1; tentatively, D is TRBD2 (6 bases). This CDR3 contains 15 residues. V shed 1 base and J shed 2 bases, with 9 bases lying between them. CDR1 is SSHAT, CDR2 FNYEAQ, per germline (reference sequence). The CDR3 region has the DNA TGTGCCAGCAGCTTAGGGCGGGGTACCTACAATGAGCAGTTCTTC. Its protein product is CASSLGRGTYNEQFF.

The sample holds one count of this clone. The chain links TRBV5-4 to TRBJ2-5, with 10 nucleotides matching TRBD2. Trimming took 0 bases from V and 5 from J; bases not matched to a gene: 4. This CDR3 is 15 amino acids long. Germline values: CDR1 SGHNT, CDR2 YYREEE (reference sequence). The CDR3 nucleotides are TGTGCCAGCAGCTTGGCCCCTAGCGGGAGTGAGACCCAGTACTTC. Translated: CASSLAPSGSETQYF.

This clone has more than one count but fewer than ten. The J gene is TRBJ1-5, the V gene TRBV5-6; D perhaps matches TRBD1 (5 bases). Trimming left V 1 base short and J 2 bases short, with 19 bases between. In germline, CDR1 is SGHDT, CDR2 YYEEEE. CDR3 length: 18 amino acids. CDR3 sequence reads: CASSLRRTEGGGNQPQHF. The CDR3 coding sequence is TGTGCCAGCAGCTTGCGGAGGACGGAGGGAGGGGGCAATCAGCCCCAGCATTTT.

CDR3 region: CASSQEYNSGSYEQYF. The DNA for the CDR3 is TGCGCCAGCAGCCAAGAATATAATAGCGGGAGCTACGAGCAGTACTTC. This sequence joins TRBV4-1 and TRBJ2-7, with 9 bases lining up with TRBD2. CDR1 is MGHRA and CDR2 is YSYEKL in the germline V gene. The CDR3 is 16 amino acids. Trimming at V came to 0 bases and at J to 3 bases, leaving 6 bases not matched to a gene.

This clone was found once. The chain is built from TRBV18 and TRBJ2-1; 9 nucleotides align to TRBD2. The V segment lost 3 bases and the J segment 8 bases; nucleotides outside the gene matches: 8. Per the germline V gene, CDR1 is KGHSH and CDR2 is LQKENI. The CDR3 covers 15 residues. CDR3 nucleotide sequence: TGTGCCAGCTCACCGAGGCTAGCGGGAAAGGATGAGCAGTTCTTC. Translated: CASSPRLAGKDEQFF.

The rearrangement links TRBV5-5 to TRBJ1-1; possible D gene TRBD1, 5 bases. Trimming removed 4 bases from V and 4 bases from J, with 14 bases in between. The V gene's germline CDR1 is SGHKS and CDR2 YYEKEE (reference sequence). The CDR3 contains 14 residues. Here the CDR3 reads CASSADRGSTEAFF. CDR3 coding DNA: TGTGCCAGCAGCGCTGACAGAGGTAGCACTGAAGCTTTCTTT.

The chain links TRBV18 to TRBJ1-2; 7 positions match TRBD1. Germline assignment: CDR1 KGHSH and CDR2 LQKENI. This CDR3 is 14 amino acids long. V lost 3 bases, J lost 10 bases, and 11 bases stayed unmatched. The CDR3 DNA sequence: TGTGCCAGCTCACCCTTGGGGGACAGCGAGACCTACACCTTC. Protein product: CASSPLGDSETYTF. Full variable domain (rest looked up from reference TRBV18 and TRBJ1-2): NAGVMQNPRHLVRRRGQEARLRCSPMKGHSHVYWYRQLPEEGLKFMVYLQKENIIDESGMPKERFSAEFPKEGPSILRIQQVVRGDSAAYFCASSPLGDSETYTFGSGTRLTVV.

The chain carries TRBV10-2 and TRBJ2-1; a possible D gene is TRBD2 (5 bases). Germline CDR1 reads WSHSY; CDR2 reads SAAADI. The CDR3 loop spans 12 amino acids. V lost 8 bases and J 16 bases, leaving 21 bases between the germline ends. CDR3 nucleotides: TGCGCCAGCGGAGGAGGCTCGGTCGGCGGATTCTTC. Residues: CASGGGSVGGFF.

The CDR3, as DNA: TGTGCCAGCTCACCACGTGGACAAGTAATGACTTCACCCCTCCACTTT. Amino acids: CASSPRGQVMTSPLHF. The chain combines TRBV18 with TRBJ1-6; D is perhaps TRBD1 (5 bases). CDR3 length: 16 residues. V was pared by 1 base and J by 9 bases, with 16 bases between. The germline V gene encodes CDR1 KGHSH and CDR2 LQKENI.

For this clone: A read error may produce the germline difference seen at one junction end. The CDR3 DNA reads TGTGCCACCAGTCATAGAGGGAGGGCCTCCAACGAGCAGTACTTC. Its protein product is CATSHRGRASNEQYF. The V call is TRBV15, the J call TRBJ2-7; 7 nucleotides align to TRBD2. Germline assignment: CDR1 LNHNV and CDR2 YYDKDF (reference sequence). The CDR3 sequence is 15 residues long. Variable domain in full (rest from reference TRBV15 and TRBJ2-7): DAMVIQNPRYQVTQFGKPVTLSCSQTLNHNVMYWYQQKSSQAPKLLFHYYDKDFNNEADTPDNFQSRRPNTSFCFLDIRSPGLGDTAMYLCATSHRGRASNEQYFGPGTRLTVT.

The CDR3 loop is CASSEAGFYEQYF. CDR3 DNA sequence: TGTGCCAGCAGTGAAGCTGGCTTCTACGAGCAGTACTTC. The chain is built from TRBV6-1 and TRBJ2-7; no clear D gene. The CDR3 contains 13 residues. The germline V and J ends were trimmed by 0 bases and 3 bases, with 6 bases remaining between them. Germline V CDR1 and CDR2: MNHNS, SASEGT.

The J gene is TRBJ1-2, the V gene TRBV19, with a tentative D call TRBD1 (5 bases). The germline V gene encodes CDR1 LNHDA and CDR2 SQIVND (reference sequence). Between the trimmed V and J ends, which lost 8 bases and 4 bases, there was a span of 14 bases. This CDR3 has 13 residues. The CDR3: CASRKTEAYGYTF. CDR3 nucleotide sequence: TGTGCCAGTCGAAAGACAGAGGCCTATGGCTACACCTTC.

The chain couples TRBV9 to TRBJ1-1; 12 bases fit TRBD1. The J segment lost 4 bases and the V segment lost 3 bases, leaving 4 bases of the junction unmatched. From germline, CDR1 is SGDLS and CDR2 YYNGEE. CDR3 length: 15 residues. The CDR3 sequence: CASSEGQGASTEAFF. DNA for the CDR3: TGTGCCAGCAGCGAGGGACAGGGGGCGAGCACTGAAGCTTTCTTT. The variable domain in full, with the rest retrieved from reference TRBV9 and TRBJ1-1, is DSGVTQTPKHLITATGQRVTLRCSPRSGDLSVYWYQQSLDQGLQFLIQYYNGEERAKGNILERFSAQQFPDLHSELNLSSLELGDSALYFCASSEGQGASTEAFFGQGTRLTVV.

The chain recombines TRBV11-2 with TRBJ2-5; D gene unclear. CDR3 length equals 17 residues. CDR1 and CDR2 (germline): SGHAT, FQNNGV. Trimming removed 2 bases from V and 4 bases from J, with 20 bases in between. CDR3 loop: CASSLIGLNVGGETQYF. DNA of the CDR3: TGTGCCAGCAGCTTAATCGGCCTGAACGTTGGCGGAGAGACCCAGTACTTC.

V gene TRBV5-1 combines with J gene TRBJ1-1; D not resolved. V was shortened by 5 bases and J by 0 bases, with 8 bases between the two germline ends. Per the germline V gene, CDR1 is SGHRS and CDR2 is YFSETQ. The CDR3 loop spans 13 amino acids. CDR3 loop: CASSRGLNTEAFF. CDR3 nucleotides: TGCGCCAGCAGTCGAGGGTTGAACACTGAAGCTTTCTTT.

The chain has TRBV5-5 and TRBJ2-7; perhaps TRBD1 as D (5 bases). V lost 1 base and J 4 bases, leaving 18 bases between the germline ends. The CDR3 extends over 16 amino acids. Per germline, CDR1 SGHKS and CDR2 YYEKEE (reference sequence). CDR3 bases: TGTGCCAGCAGCTTGCACGAACAGGCAACCATATACGAGCAGTACTTC. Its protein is CASSLHEQATIYEQYF.

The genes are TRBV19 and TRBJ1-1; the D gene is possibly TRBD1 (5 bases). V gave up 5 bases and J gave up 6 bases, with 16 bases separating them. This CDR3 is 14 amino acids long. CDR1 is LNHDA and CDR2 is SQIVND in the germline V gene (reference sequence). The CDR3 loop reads CASSSLAAGSEAFF. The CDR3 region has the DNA TGTGCCAGTAGTTCTCTTGCGGCAGGGTCTGAAGCTTTCTTT.